This passage covers 27 T cell receptor beta chains from one sample sequenced in a study of shared T cell receptors in the human thymus. The protocol was immunoSEQ multiplex PCR, while the TCRdb copy is restricted to in-frame clones and leaves out a portion. The table includes about 660,000 clones, around 87% detected once. This same sample was also part of a study on human thymus T cells.

Sample: thymocytes. The receptors were sampled from a boy under two years old with a congenital heart defect.

The V gene is TRBV27, the J gene TRBJ2-7, with D possibly TRBD2 on 5 matching bases. The ends were cut back, 6 bases at V and 5 bases at J, with 17 bases in the middle. Germline V gene data show CDR1 as MNHEY and CDR2 as SMNVEV (reference sequence). CDR3 size: 14 residues. CDR3 sequence: CASSLGLPGDEQYF. CDR3 DNA: TGTGCCAGCAGCCTCGGACTCCCCGGGGACGAGCAGTACTTC.

CDR3 bases: TGTGCCTGGAGTGGACTATCCGCCGGACAGGGGCCAAGATGGGCTTTCTTT. Residues: CAWSGLSAGQGPRWAFF. The chain carries TRBV30 and TRBJ1-1, with 9 positions matching TRBD1. Germline values: CDR1 GTSNPN, CDR2 SVGIG (reference sequence). CDR3 length: 17 residues. V dropped 1 base and J dropped 11; count of bases not matched to a gene: 20.

The CDR3 DNA reads as TGTGCCAGCAGGACTGGGGGCGATCGCCGGGACACCCGGACCGGGGAGCTGTTTTTT. Translated: CASRTGGDRRDTRTGELFF. The chain has TRBV7-3 and TRBJ2-2, with a possible D match to TRBD1 (6 bases). The V gene's germline CDR1 is SGHTA and CDR2 FQGTGA. This CDR3 comprises 19 residues. V shed 6 bases and J shed 5 bases, with 28 bases lying between them. Full variable domain (rest looked up from reference TRBV7-3 and TRBJ2-2): GAGVSQTPSNKVTEKGKYVELRCDPISGHTALYWYRQSLGQGPEFLIYFQGTGAADDSGLPNDRFFAVRPEGSVSTLKIQRTERGDSAVYLCASRTGGDRRDTRTGELFFGEGSRLTVL.

This chain joins TRBV5-1 and TRBJ2-1; the match to TRBD2 covers 9 bases. The CDR3 length is 15 residues. CDR1 and CDR2 from the germline V gene are SGHRS and YFSETQ. Germline trimming cut 3 bases from V and 6 bases from J; bases unmatched to any gene: 7. Here the CDR3 DNA reads TGCGCCAGCAGCTGGGGCGGGAGGGTGCCCAATGAGCAGTTCTTC. Amino acids: CASSWGGRVPNEQFF.

The chain couples TRBV5-1 to TRBJ2-7, with 8 positions matching TRBD1. Germline CDR1 SGHRS, CDR2 YFSETQ. The CDR3 length is 14 residues. The junction had 7 bases not matched to a gene; V was cut back by 3 bases and J by 5 bases. The CDR3 DNA follows: TGCGCCAGCAGCTGTCGGACAGGGACAGACGAGCAGTACTTC. Its protein product is CASSCRTGTDEQYF.

This clone was counted a few times. The chain employs TRBV10-3 and TRBJ1-5, with a possible D match to TRBD1 (5 bases). The CDR3 has 13 residues. Deletions cut 10 bases from V and 5 bases from J, with 15 bases between. From germline, CDR1 is ENHRY and CDR2 SYGVKD. The CDR3: CATSGGLDQPQHF. The CDR3 region has the DNA TGTGCCACCTCGGGGGGTTTGGATCAGCCCCAGCATTTT.

The chain employs TRBV20-1 and TRBJ2-7, with D unresolved. CDR1 DFQATT and CDR2 SNEGSKA come from the germline V gene (reference sequence). This CDR3 region has 11 residues. Trimming took 3 bases from V and 7 from J, leaving 10 bases between them. Here the CDR3 DNA reads TGCAGTGCTAGGGTAGTAGAAGAGCAGTACTTC. Its protein product is CSARVVEEQYF.

V is TRBV21-1 and J is TRBJ2-3; the table names TRBD2, a call not compared with the DNA. TRBV21-1 is deemed a pseudogene. The CDR3 length is 17 residues. This CDR3 reads CASSKRGGLCRTDTQYF. In DNA form, the CDR3 reads TGTGCCAGCAGCAAAAGGGGGGGCCTTTGCCGCACAGATACGCAGTATTTT.

The CDR3 DNA reads as TGTGCCAGCAGCTTAGGGACAGGGGTTGGCTACACCTTC. It yields the protein CASSLGTGVGYTF. This chain connects TRBV7-6 to TRBJ1-2; 9 positions match TRBD1. The V gene's germline CDR1 is SGHVS and CDR2 FNYEAQ. The V gene end was trimmed by 1 base and the J gene end by 7 bases; junction bases not matched to a gene: 1. The CDR3 is 13 residues long.

As DNA, the CDR3 is TGTGCCAGCAGCTTGACTAGGGAGGACACCGGGGAGCTGTTTTTT. Residues: CASSLTREDTGELFF. The chain carries TRBV5-4 and TRBJ2-2; perhaps TRBD2 as D (6 bases). This CDR3 is 15 amino acids long. Per the germline V gene, CDR1 is SGHNT and CDR2 is YYREEE (reference sequence). Trimming pared 1 base from V and 3 bases from J, leaving 10 bases between.

This clone came up a few times. The V call is TRBV7-6, the J call TRBJ2-1, with D maybe TRBD2 (5 bases). CDR3 length equals 13 residues. Germline CDR1 and CDR2: SGHVS and FNYEAQ. Trimming removed 1 base from V and 8 bases from J, with 9 bases in between. The chain's CDR3 is CASSLGTCDEQFF. The CDR3 DNA reads as TGTGCCAGCAGCTTAGGGACTTGCGATGAGCAGTTCTTC.

V is TRBV5-8 and J is TRBJ2-7; 7 bases map to TRBD2. This CDR3 region has 14 residues. V lost 2 bases and J lost 2; bases outside the gene matches: 4. In germline, CDR1 is SGHTS, CDR2 YDEGEE. CDR3 sequence reads: CASSLLAPPYEQYF. For the CDR3, the DNA is TGTGCCAGCAGCTTACTAGCGCCTCCCTACGAGCAGTACTTC.

The V and J genes are TRBV2 and TRBJ1-4; no clear D gene. From germline, CDR1 is SNHLY and CDR2 FYNNEI. Deletions cut 6 bases from V and 6 bases from J, with 5 bases between. This CDR3 comprises 11 residues. CDR3 nucleotides: TGTGCCAGCAGCCGAGATGAAAAACTGTTTTTT. Its translation is CASSRDEKLFF.

The rearrangement joins TRBV15 to TRBJ2-2; 7 nucleotides agree with TRBD2. Germline-derived CDR1 and CDR2 are LNHNV and YYDKDF (reference sequence). J gave up 6 bases and V 0 bases, and 10 bases lay outside the gene matches. The CDR3 length is 17 residues. The CDR3 bases are TGTGCCACCAGCAGAGATTCGAGGGAGGGCACCGCCGGGGAGCTGTTTTTT. Translating gives CATSRDSREGTAGELFF.

The V gene is TRBV4-1, the J gene TRBJ1-5; unclear D gene. This CDR3 region has 15 residues. CDR1 and CDR2 from the germline V gene are MGHRA and YSYEKL. Trimming removed 0 bases from V and 3 bases from J, with 9 bases in between. In DNA, the CDR3 is TGCGCCAGCAGCCAAGATTGGCAGATCAATCAGCCCCAGCATTTT. Protein: CASSQDWQINQPQHF.

V gene TRBV6-1 combines with J gene TRBJ2-1, with D maybe TRBD2 (6 bases). The germline gives CDR1 MNHNS, CDR2 SASEGT. This CDR3 has 14 residues. V was cut by 4 bases and J by 4 bases, with 11 bases left in between. CDR3 region: CASSGGRRYNEQFF. The CDR3 region has the DNA TGTGCCAGCAGTGGTGGGAGGCGATACAATGAGCAGTTCTTC.

The rearrangement joins TRBV15 to TRBJ1-4, with D perhaps TRBD1 (5 bases). The germline V gene encodes CDR1 LNHNV and CDR2 YYDKDF (reference sequence). This CDR3 contains 14 residues. Trimming left V 5 bases short and J 6 bases short, with 13 bases between. DNA of the CDR3: TGTGCCACCAGCCAGCACAGGAGGGATGAAAAACTGTTTTTT. Its protein product is CATSQHRRDEKLFF.

This chain connects TRBV19 to TRBJ1-2; no definite D call. CDR1 is LNHDA and CDR2 is SQIVND in the germline V gene (reference sequence). This CDR3 is 15 amino acids long. Trimming shortened V by 7 bases and J by 3 bases, and 18 bases separated the two germline ends. As DNA, the CDR3 is TGTGCCAGTACCACGGCAAGCGGGGTTTACTATGGCTACACCTTC. It specifies CASTTASGVYYGYTF. Based on the CDR3 plus reference TRBV19 and TRBJ1-2, the full variable domain is DGGITQSPKYLFRKEGQNVTLSCEQNLNHDAMYWYRQDPGQGLRLIYYSQIVNDFQKGDIAEGYSVSREKKESFPLTVTSAQKNPTAFYLCASTTASGVYYGYTFGSGTRLTVV.

This chain links TRBV14 with TRBJ2-1; 13 bases align to TRBD2. V was pared by 4 bases and J by 7 bases, with 4 bases of the junction left unmatched. The CDR3 has 15 amino acids. Germline V gives CDR1 SGHDN, CDR2 FVKESK. CDR3 DNA sequence: TGTGCCAGCAGCCGGACTAGCGGGAGAGGTAATGAGCAGTTCTTC. Translation gives CASSRTSGRGNEQFF. The full variable domain, its missing parts supplied by reference TRBV14 and TRBJ2-1, is EAGVTQFPSHSVIEKGQTVTLRCDPISGHDNLYWYRRVMGKEIKFLLHFVKESKQDESGMPNNRFLAERTGGTYSTLKVQPAELEDSGVYFCASSRTSGRGNEQFFGPGTRLTVL.

V is TRBV7-9 and J is TRBJ2-3; TRBD1 aligns across 7 bases. J gave up 3 bases and V 4 bases, and 4 bases lay outside the gene matches. Per germline, CDR1 SEHNR and CDR2 FQNEAQ (reference sequence). This CDR3 is built from 14 residues. CDR3 protein: CASSSRTGTDTQYF. The CDR3 region has the DNA TGTGCCAGCAGCTCCAGGACAGGAACAGATACGCAGTATTTT. Based on the CDR3 plus reference TRBV7-9 and TRBJ2-3, the full variable domain is DTGVSQNPRHKITKRGQNVTFRCDPISEHNRLYWYRQTLGQGPEFLTYFQNEAQLEKSRLLSDRFSAERPKGSFSTLEIQRTEQGDSAMYLCASSSRTGTDTQYFGPGTRLTVL.

For the CDR3, the DNA is TGCGCCAGCAGTGAGCGGGCCGAAGCTTTAAATGAGCAGTTCTTC. It encodes CASSERAEALNEQFF. This chain joins TRBV5-1 and TRBJ2-1, with a tentative D call TRBD2 (6 bases). The CDR3 spans 15 residues. CDR1 SGHRS and CDR2 YFSETQ come from the germline V gene. Trimming cost V 5 bases and J 7 bases, with 19 bases left between them.

The chain employs TRBV11-3 and TRBJ2-7, with TRBD2 matching 7 bases. There are 16 residues in the CDR3. Germline V gene data show CDR1 as SGHNT and CDR2 as YENEEA. V lost 3 bases, J lost 3 bases, and 11 bases stayed unmatched. The CDR3 reads CASSFKGRDYSYEQYF. The CDR3 nucleotides read TGTGCCAGCAGCTTCAAGGGGAGGGACTACAGCTACGAGCAGTACTTC.

The rearrangement uses TRBV11-2 and TRBJ1-4; D is possibly TRBD1 (6 bases). V was shortened by 3 bases and J by 6 bases, with 11 bases between the two germline ends. The CDR3 extends over 14 amino acids. Germline-derived CDR1 and CDR2 are SGHAT and FQNNGV. The CDR3 region has the DNA TGTGCCAGCAGCTTTTACAGGGCCCATGAAAAACTGTTTTTT. It yields the protein CASSFYRAHEKLFF.

The chain has TRBV9 and TRBJ1-3; D remains ambiguous. V lost 0 bases and J lost 0, with 16 bases in between. The CDR3 has 18 amino acids. Germline values: CDR1 SGDLS, CDR2 YYNGEE. The CDR3 reads CASSVVPTAESSGNTIYF. In DNA form, the CDR3 reads TGTGCCAGCAGCGTAGTGCCTACCGCTGAGAGCTCTGGAAACACCATATATTTT. Full variable domain (outside the CDR3, taken from reference TRBV9 and TRBJ1-3): DSGVTQTPKHLITATGQRVTLRCSPRSGDLSVYWYQQSLDQGLQFLIQYYNGEERAKGNILERFSAQQFPDLHSELNLSSLELGDSALYFCASSVVPTAESSGNTIYFGEGSWLTVV.

The chain couples TRBV18 to TRBJ2-7, with D maybe TRBD1 (6 bases). This CDR3 has 15 residues. V lost 2 bases and J 4 bases, leaving 15 bases between the germline ends. CDR1 and CDR2 from the germline V gene are KGHSH and LQKENI. The CDR3 protein is CASSPRGRGTYEQYF. CDR3 coding DNA: TGTGCCAGCTCACCAAGGGGCAGGGGAACTTACGAGCAGTACTTC. Combining the CDR3 with reference TRBV18 and TRBJ2-7 gives the whole variable domain NAGVMQNPRHLVRRRGQEARLRCSPMKGHSHVYWYRQLPEEGLKFMVYLQKENIIDESGMPKERFSAEFPKEGPSILRIQQVVRGDSAAYFCASSPRGRGTYEQYFGPGTRLTVT.

The chain combines TRBV25-1 with TRBJ2-3; 9 nucleotides match TRBD2. The germline CDR1 and CDR2 sequences are MGHDK and SYGVNS. V lost 0 bases, J lost 6 bases, and 10 bases stayed unmatched. The CDR3 covers 17 residues. The CDR3 bases are TGTGCCAGCAGTGAATATATCCGGGGCGGGAGGGTGGATACGCAGTATTTT. It encodes CASSEYIRGGRVDTQYF.

The J gene is TRBJ2-1, the V gene TRBV29-1, with D hard to call. Germline-derived CDR1 and CDR2 are SQVTM and ANQGSEA. This CDR3 is built from 11 residues. V dropped 6 bases and J dropped 9 bases, with 12 bases sitting between them. CDR3 region: CSVDYPGEQFF. The DNA for the CDR3 is TGCAGCGTAGATTATCCGGGTGAGCAGTTCTTC.